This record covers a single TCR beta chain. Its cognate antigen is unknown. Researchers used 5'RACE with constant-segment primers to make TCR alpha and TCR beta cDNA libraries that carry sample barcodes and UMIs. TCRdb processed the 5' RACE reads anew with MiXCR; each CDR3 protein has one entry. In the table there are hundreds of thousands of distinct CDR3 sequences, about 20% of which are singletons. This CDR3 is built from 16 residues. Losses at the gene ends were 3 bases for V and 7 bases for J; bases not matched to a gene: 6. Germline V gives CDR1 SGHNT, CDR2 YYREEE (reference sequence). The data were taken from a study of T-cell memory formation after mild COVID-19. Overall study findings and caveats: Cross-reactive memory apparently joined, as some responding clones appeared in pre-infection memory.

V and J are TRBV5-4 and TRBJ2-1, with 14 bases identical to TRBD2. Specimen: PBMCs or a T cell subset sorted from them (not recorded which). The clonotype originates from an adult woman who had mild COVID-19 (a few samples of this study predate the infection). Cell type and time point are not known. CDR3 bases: TGTGCCAGCAGCTCCCCCGGGACTAGCGGGAGAAATGAGCAGTTCTTC. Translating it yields CASSSPGTSGRNEQFF.